The clone carrying this T cell receptor (beta chain) has at least ten counts. Antigen specificity is unknown. The sample comes from a study of Graves' ophthalmopathy and Graves' hyperthyroidism. The study's findings and limits: A majority of expanded thyroid clonotypes exceeding 0.001 frequency were likewise present in blood. From stable hyperthyroidism, ophthalmopathy was separated by a 13-signature model with just under 90% sensitivity and 75% to 82% specificity.

Excluded were patients with other autoimmune diseases, uncontrolled infections, pregnancy or lactation. Germline loops: CDR1 MNHEY, CDR2 SMNVEV (reference sequence). V was cut by 6 bases and J by 6 bases, with 14 bases left in between. The CDR3 has 13 residues. RNA transcripts yielded amplified TCR beta CDR3 regions. An initial RT-PCR round employing HTBI primers preceded a second-round multiplex PCR. TCRdb ran MiXCR on the multiplex PCR reads and lists one entry per CDR3 protein. Of about 400,000 distinct CDR3 sequences in the sample, 15% to 20% were seen once. The TCR sequence derives from a woman under 30 with Graves' ophthalmopathy. Sequencing used peripheral blood. The chain uses TRBV27 and TRBJ1-1; weak D call: TRBD1 (6 bases). The CDR3 is CASRGTGRAEAFF. In DNA form, the CDR3 reads TGTGCCAGCAGGGGAACAGGGCGCGCTGAAGCTTTCTTT.